This T cell receptor (beta chain) was documented in a study of cytomegalovirus exposure and HLA in healthy donors (dated by TCRdb to the late 2010s). About the investigation overall: An earlier analysis of about 560 of the donors reported over 250 Gb of sequence data and 117 million unique TCR beta sequences obtained from approximately 180 million T cells. Donor age, sex, ethnicity and CMV serostatus were compiled together with the repertoire data. In an earlier analysis of roughly 540 of the donors, high-throughput TCR beta sequencing was used to judge whether each TCR beta V gene segment behaved as functional or pseudogenic. Among over 350 genotyped donors of the cohort, an average of around 240,000 unique TCR beta nucleotide sequences were sequenced per donor, roughly 20% of them non-productive. Along with the roughly 610-subject first cohort, a separate validation cohort of over a hundred different subjects was used. The study was designed to test whether signatures of past pathogen exposure could be identified by cataloging public T cell receptors. Genome-wide SNP genotypes for about three fifths of the roughly 700 donors were used in a later genetic analysis, which treated that subset as a discovery cohort. In the later analysis, no new phenotypic data were used to find candidate immune exposures; instead, reliance was placed on TCR beta sequences and their occurrence across donors. Roughly five DR-DQ haplotypes were treated as single units for association and clustering because of strong linkage in the cohort. All discovery cohort repertoires had been generated using a single sequencing platform. HLA typing included class I and class II loci at four-digit resolution. The number of typed donors differed by locus: roughly 629-640 for A, B, C, DRB1 and DQB1; 522 for DQA1; approximately 600 for DPA1; and some 430 for DPB1. In a later analysis, previously published TCR beta repertoires from 666 donors were re-analyzed and high-resolution HLA genotyping was added so that TCR occurrence patterns could be studied. The T cell repertoires of 666 subjects were profiled by immunosequencing and related to cytomegalovirus serostatus. Of the roughly 430 genotyped donors, approximately 82% fell in the genetic ancestry cluster associated with self-reported Caucasian donors. High-throughput TCR immunosequencing, statistical association of individual TCRs with disease status, and machine learning were combined to predict cytomegalovirus infection status. Approximately 330 gigabases of sequencing data and around 80 million unique TCR sequences made up an early release that covered 500 to 650 HLA-typed donors.

Libraries were built with the immunoSEQ multiplex PCR assay. The multiplex PCR relied on a mix of 60 forward primers for TCR Vbeta segments and 13 reverse primers for TCR Jbeta segments. The CDR3 region of rearranged TCR beta genes was amplified from genomic DNA by a multiplex PCR assay. Amplified TCR beta libraries were sequenced as 87-base-pair reads on the Illumina HiSeq System. The original pipeline was this. A later analysis tallied 80 million to 95 million unique TCR beta chains across the 650 to 750 repertoires, and approximately 11 million of those chains were shared by two or more donors. A nearest-neighbor algorithm error-corrected the raw reads and collapsed the reads into unique sequences, merging closely related sequences to remove PCR and sequencing errors. To assign V, D and J gene segments, CDR3 sequences were aligned to IMGT reference sequences. Each retained sequence needed at least a six-nucleotide match to both a V gene segment and a J gene segment. A rearrangement was called productive if the CDR3 had no stop codons and remained in frame with V and J, and every other rearrangement was called non-productive. Following IMGT convention, CDR3 was defined as the stretch from the second conserved V-encoded cysteine up to the conserved J-encoded phenylalanine. Sequences without an unambiguous match to a single V gene segment were excluded from the earlier analysis of a few hundred of the donors. An earlier analysis of a few hundred of the donors classified V segments as functional when productive rearrangements were above 56.7% and as segregating when the standard deviation between donors was above 5%. To diagnose cytomegalovirus status from the catalog of TCR beta chain sequences, a statistical classification framework was built. In a later analysis, TCR nucleotide sequences were compared against IMGT/GENE-DB human TR gene sequences so that V and J genes could be assigned. The TCRdist pipeline was used in a later analysis to assign CDR3 sequences and most-parsimonious VDJ recombination scenarios. In a later analysis, every TCR beta chain was defined by the combination of its CDR3 amino acid sequence and its V-gene family, and reads without a unique V-gene family were dropped. In a later analysis, fewer than 650 highly shared, low-generation-probability nucleotide sequences were removed to address suspected cross-contamination and a sequencing artifact. In a later analysis, a clonal expansion index was calculated for each public chain from normalized within-repertoire ranks of inferred template counts. A later analysis computed generation probabilities with a VDJ recombination model fitted to out-of-frame rearrangements, and checked the results against IGoR. In a later analysis, TCR-TCR, TCR-HLA and TCR-CMV co-occurrence was scored with hypergeometric tests, and a repertoire-size bias correction was applied to TCR pairs. To estimate false discovery rates, a later analysis permuted the HLA or CMV assignments 20 times. In a later analysis, co-occurring TCRs were grouped with DBSCAN, and TCRdist sequence similarity was added when clustering was performed within HLA-allele-positive subsets. Repertoires with fewer than 30,000 or more than 120,000 public chains were left out of co-occurrence clustering, as were about 5 repertoires with anomalous nucleotide sharing. The immuneACCESS repertoire file appears here via TCRdb, limited to in-frame rearrangements. These files lack a portion of the clones; in checked studies, under half of the deficit traces to unresolved V genes, and the cause of the others is not known. That table furnishes V, J and clone size, whereas the DNA furnished D and trimming. The sample table contains approximately 150,000 clones; only one count was recorded for 70% to 80% of them. The ten largest clones represent approximately 13% of the sample.

The cohort was made up of approximately 670 healthy bone marrow donors. Cohort members were all nominally healthy when sampled, although unrecorded immune exposures were likely present. The donor tested CMV seropositive and was one of the 289 seropositive cohort members. A peripheral blood sample was provided by each donor, and peripheral blood mononuclear cells were used for TCR beta sequencing. Genomic DNA extraction from the blood cell samples was performed with the Qiagen DNeasy Blood Extraction Kit. Details on this clone: Its antigen has not been determined. No clone much larger than this one lies a single base away; base qualities are absent.

From the cysteine through the phenylalanine, the CDR3 covers 14 amino acids. The only DNA kept is the CDR3, 42 bases in frame from the first base. Trimming removed 7 bases from V and 2 bases from J; the gene matches leave 6 bases unexplained. Looking up the germline V gene (reference sequence) yields CDR1 SGHKS and CDR2 YYEKEE. The investigation overall reported the following: The earlier analysis of approximately 560 of the donors excluded around 17 rarely observed V segments, including chromosome 9 orphons, because counts were too low. Some IMGT-functional V segments, including TRBV6-2 and TRBV6-3, could not be distinguished by the 87-base-pair reads and were therefore excluded. Strong co-occurrence of HLA alleles, especially DR and DQ, made assigning TCR associations to individual alleles difficult. A later genetic analysis reported fewer N-insertions in productive TCRs among donors in an Asian-associated ancestry cluster than the approximately 670-donor mean. In both the original and validation cohorts, the classifier was reported to diagnose cytomegalovirus status with high specificity and sensitivity. Most TCR sequences were seen in very few donors, while some public TCRs were found in many individuals. In a later analysis, some 17,000 TCR beta sequences were associated with specific HLA alleles at a false discovery rate of 0.05. Because HLA typing was unavailable for some donors at each locus, only the typed subset was used in association tests. Three of the identified cytomegalovirus-associated TCR beta chains were confirmed in vitro to be specific for cytomegalovirus antigens. In a later analysis, HLA-associated TCR beta chains showed more clonal expansion and lower generation probabilities than non-associated chains that were equally common. A total of 164 TCR beta chains were listed by the study as associated with cytomegalovirus. A later analysis found that most CMV-associated TCR beta chains appeared HLA-restricted, with HLA associations seemingly driven largely by CMV exposure. For the cohort, immune exposure information was limited to CMV serostatus. Linkage disequilibrium might explain the correlated functional status among segregating V segments, but an unknown experimental factor could not be excluded. The cohort was sequenced for TCR beta chains only, and without alpha or paired-chain data the features that could be detected were limited. Sequencing depth was assumed to be roughly uniform across donors in the presence/absence analyses, though that assumption may not hold. The authors suggested that the approach could potentially be generalized to other disease states and immunological phenotypes. An association between a missense DCLRE1C variant and V-gene and J-gene trimming of TCR beta chains was found in a later genetic analysis and replicated in an independent cohort. A later analysis reported that several top co-occurrence clusters appeared linked to parvovirus B19, influenza, CMV and Epstein-Barr virus. A later analysis found that TCR association rates varied across HLA loci, with DRB1 alleles showing the most associated TCRs and HLA-C alleles the fewest. A further reported finding was that TCR beta sequences accurately predicted the HLA-A and HLA-B alleles for most subjects in the first cohort. A cluster of highly shared sequence variants was judged likely to be a technical artifact of the sequencing pipeline. In an earlier analysis of more than 500 of the donors, most TCR beta V segments appeared in productive rearrangements about 87% or about 30% of the time, broadly matching IMGT annotations.

The V gene is TRBV5-5 and the J gene is TRBJ2-3; the junction holds 8 bases that match TRBD2. Sample: PBMCs. This TCR was recovered from a man between 35 and 55 years old in good health and CMV-seropositive. The CDR3 region: CASLWTSNTDTQYF. The DNA reads as follows: TGTGCCAGCCTCTGGACTAGCAACACAGATACGCAGTATTTT.